This TCR beta chain was captured by sequencing in a study of blood T cells in healthy people across ages. The use of a sample-barcoded 5' primer and a J-beta primer mix characterized a second PCR of about 7 to 12 cycles. Using its own MiXCR run on the 5' RACE reads, TCRdb lists one record per CDR3 protein. Of about 1.7 million distinct CDR3 sequences in the sample, roughly 27% were seen once. The CDR3 contains 12 residues. Between the trimmed V and J ends, which lost 9 bases and 5 bases, there was a span of 10 bases. The germline CDR1 and CDR2 sequences are MDHEN and SYDVKM. This clonotype was seen a few times. Isolated per sample were at least 7 million PBMCs.

The chain has TRBV28 and TRBJ1-4; TRBD1 is a possible D gene (6 bases). The TCR comes from a woman in her twenties or thirties in good health. The source material was blood. CDR3 protein: CASGGQNEKLFF. The CDR3, as DNA: TGTGCCAGTGGGGGGCAGAATGAAAAACTGTTTTTT.